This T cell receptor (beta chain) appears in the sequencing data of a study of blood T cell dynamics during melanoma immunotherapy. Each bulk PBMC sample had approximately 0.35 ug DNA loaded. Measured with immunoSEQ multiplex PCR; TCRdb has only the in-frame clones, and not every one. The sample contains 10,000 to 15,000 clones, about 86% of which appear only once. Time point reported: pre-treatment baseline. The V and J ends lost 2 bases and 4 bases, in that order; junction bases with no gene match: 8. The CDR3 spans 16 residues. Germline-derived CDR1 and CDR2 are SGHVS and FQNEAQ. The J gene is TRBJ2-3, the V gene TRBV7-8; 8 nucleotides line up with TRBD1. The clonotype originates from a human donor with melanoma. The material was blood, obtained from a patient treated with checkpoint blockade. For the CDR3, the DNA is TGTGCCAGCAGCTTACGTGACAGGGGCAACGCAGATACGCAGTATTTT. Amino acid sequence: CASSLRDRGNADTQYF.